A selection of T cell receptor beta chains follows, all from one sample in a study of T cells after yellow fever vaccination. TCRdb independently ran MiXCR on the 5' RACE reads; one entry per CDR3 protein. Of about 550,000 distinct CDR3 sequences in the sample, under 25% are singletons; the top ten hold 13% to 15%. The input for sequencing was PBMCs, taken 15 days after the yellow fever booster vaccination. These receptors originate from a young man who received the YFV17D yellow fever vaccine. Each CDR3 is given with its conserved first and last residue. A D gene is named only where the DNA matches it firmly. Rows may omit the clone size; those that give it use once, few, many or a size class.

v_call	clone_size	j_call	d_call	cdr3_nt	cdr3_aa
TRBV20-1	NA	TRBJ2-7	NA	TGCAGTGCGGGGTACGAGCAGTACTTC	CSAGYEQYF
TRBV12-3/TRBV12-4	few	TRBJ2-2	NA	TGTGCCAGCAGTTGGGGTCCCGGGGAGCTGTTTTTT	CASSWGPGELFF
TRBV6-2/TRBV6-3	few	TRBJ2-3	NA	TGTGCCAGCAGTTACGGGCTGAAGAACACAGATACGCAGTATTTT	CASSYGLKNTDTQYF
TRBV28	many	TRBJ2-1	NA	TGTGCCAGCAGTTTGGTCAGGGCGGGAAGACACAATGAGCAGTTCTTC	CASSLVRAGRHNEQFF
TRBV7-9	few	TRBJ2-1	TRBD2	TGTGCCAGCAGCCACCGGGAGGGCCCCTACAATGAGCAGTTCTTC	CASSHREGPYNEQFF
TRBV28	NA	TRBJ2-1	TRBD1	TGTGCCAGCAGTAGCCGGGACAGGGGGCGCCCCAATCCCAATGAGCAGTTCTTC	CASSSRDRGRPNPNEQFF
TRBV29-1	few	TRBJ1-2	NA	TGCAGCGTTGAGGTCGGCTATGGCTACACCTTC	CSVEVGYGYTF
TRBV12-3/TRBV12-4	NA	TRBJ1-3	NA	TGTGCCAGCAGCTGGAAGGAAGGAGACACCATATATTTT	CASSWKEGDTIYF
TRBV7-2	NA	TRBJ1-4	NA	TGTGCCAGCAGCTTAGGACTACGGGGCGGGAGAGAAAAACTGTTTTTT	CASSLGLRGGREKLFF
TRBV7-3	NA	TRBJ2-1	NA	TGTGCCAGCAGCCCCGACGGGACCTCGCGAATCTTC	CASSPDGTSRIF
TRBV5-4	few	TRBJ2-6	TRBD1	TGTGCCAGCAGCTTGCGGTGGGACAGGGGGCTTGGGGCCAACGTCCTGACTTTC	CASSLRWDRGLGANVLTF
TRBV12-3/TRBV12-4	few	TRBJ2-1	NA	TGTGCCAGCAGTCTGGGTGGGTCCCTCTCCTACAATGAGCAGTTCTTC	CASSLGGSLSYNEQFF
TRBV27	NA	TRBJ2-3	NA	TGTGCCAGCAAGGCCCCAGATACGCAGTATTTT	CASKAPDTQYF
TRBV7-9	few	TRBJ2-7	NA	TGTGCCAGCAGCATCCGACAGCCCCTTCCCGAGCAGTACTTC	CASSIRQPLPEQYF
TRBV7-9	NA	TRBJ1-1	NA	TGTGCCAGCAGCTTGGCATATGAAGCTTTCTTT	CASSLAYEAFF
TRBV20-1	once	TRBJ1-5	TRBD1	TGCAGTGCTAGAGAAGACAGGGTTTACAATCAGCCCCAGCATTTT	CSAREDRVYNQPQHF
TRBV12-3/TRBV12-4	NA	TRBJ2-5	NA	TGTGCCAGCAGCCGAAGGGGGGCCCTGGGGGAGACCCAGTACTTC	CASSRRGALGETQYF
TRBV5-1	NA	TRBJ2-1	TRBD2	TGCGCCAGCAGCTTGGGACTAGCGGGCCTCTACAATGAGCAGTTCTTC	CASSLGLAGLYNEQFF
TRBV5-4	many	TRBJ2-7	TRBD2	TGTGCCAGCAGCTTGGGAGCGGGAGGGGCACGAGCTTACGAGCAGTACTTC	CASSLGAGGARAYEQYF
TRBV7-9	few	TRBJ1-1	NA	TGTGCCAGCAGCTTAGTATCTATCAGGGGCACTGAAGCTTTCTTT	CASSLVSIRGTEAFF
TRBV29-1	few	TRBJ2-3	NA	TGCAGCGTTGTAAGGACACGCACAGATACGCAGTATTTT	CSVVRTRTDTQYF
TRBV12-3/TRBV12-4	NA	TRBJ2-1	TRBD2	TGTGCCAGCAGTTTAGGCTGGACTAGCGGTTATGAGCAGTTCTTC	CASSLGWTSGYEQFF
TRBV29-1	NA	TRBJ2-3	TRBD1	TGCAGCGTTGAGGGGACAGGGGGCGCGTACGATACGCAGTATTTT	CSVEGTGGAYDTQYF
TRBV6-1	NA	TRBJ2-7	NA	TGTGCCAGCAGTGAAGCGAGCGCCAGGTCGGGGGAGCAGTACTTC	CASSEASARSGEQYF
TRBV6-2/TRBV6-3	many	TRBJ2-5	TRBD2	TGTGCCAGCAGTTGGACTAGCGGGACTGACCAGTACTTC	CASSWTSGTDQYF
TRBV28	few	TRBJ2-7	TRBD2	TGTGCCAGCACTTCTAGCGGGGGGGGAATCTCCTACGAGCAGTACTTC	CASTSSGGGISYEQYF
TRBV11-2	NA	TRBJ2-1	NA	TGTGCCAGCAGGCAATATCGGGACAAAAACAATGAGCAGTTCTTC	CASRQYRDKNNEQFF
TRBV10-2	NA	TRBJ2-3	NA	TGCGCCAGCAGCCAGGGGGGAATAGATACGCAGTATTTT	CASSQGGIDTQYF
TRBV5-6	NA	TRBJ2-3	NA	TGTGCCAGCAGCTGGTCAAGCACAGATACGCAGTATTTT	CASSWSSTDTQYF
TRBV12-3/TRBV12-4	NA	TRBJ1-2	NA	TGTGCCAGCAGTCGCGACGTGCTCTATGTCTACACCTTC	CASSRDVLYVYTF
TRBV7-6	NA	TRBJ2-5	NA	TGTGCCAGCAGCGTCATGCTCAGGGGCGGCGAGACCCAGTACTTC	CASSVMLRGGETQYF
TRBV7-2	few	TRBJ1-5	NA	TGTGCCAGCAGCCCAGGGGCAATCAGTAATCAGCCCCAGCATTTT	CASSPGAISNQPQHF
TRBV20-1	NA	TRBJ2-1	TRBD2	TGCAGTGCGCTACCCGGACTAGTTCAAAATGAGCAGTTCTTC	CSALPGLVQNEQFF
TRBV20-1	few	TRBJ2-5	NA	TGCAGTGCCTCTCGGGGGGCTGGCGAGACCCAGTACTTC	CSASRGAGETQYF
TRBV5-1	NA	TRBJ2-3	TRBD1	TGCGCCAGCATCCCCGGGACAGGGGTCACAGATACGCAGTATTTT	CASIPGTGVTDTQYF
TRBV5-1	few	TRBJ1-1	NA	TGCGCCAGCAGCTTCGAACACTTGAACACTGAAGCTTTCTTT	CASSFEHLNTEAFF
TRBV20-1	NA	TRBJ2-7	TRBD1	TGCAGTGCTAGGGGGACAGGGAACGAGCAGTACTTC	CSARGTGNEQYF
TRBV3-1	many	TRBJ2-1	NA	TGTGCCAGCAGTCCGAACCACAATGAGCAGTTCTTC	CASSPNHNEQFF
TRBV20-1	few	TRBJ1-1	TRBD1	TGCAGTGCAACTGCCAGGGGGCAGGTCACTGAAGCTTTCTTT	CSATARGQVTEAFF
TRBV7-2	few	TRBJ1-4	NA	TGTGCCAGCAATGGGGGTTTTACTAATGAAAAACTGTTTTTT	CASNGGFTNEKLFF
TRBV5-6	NA	TRBJ1-1	NA	TGTGCCAGCAGCGTAAGGGCGGGGACTGAAGCTTTCTTT	CASSVRAGTEAFF
TRBV6-1	NA	TRBJ1-1	NA	TGTGCCAGCAGTCAAAGCCCGACCGGGAGAACTGAAGCTTTCTTT	CASSQSPTGRTEAFF
TRBV7-2	NA	TRBJ1-1	NA	TGTGCCAGCAGCCCACCGGGCTTTCCGGGAAACACTGAAGCTTTCTTT	CASSPPGFPGNTEAFF
TRBV29-1	NA	TRBJ2-2	NA	TGCAGCGTTGAAGACAGGGCTGAGAACACCGGGGAGCTGTTTTTT	CSVEDRAENTGELFF
TRBV20-1	NA	TRBJ2-1	TRBD1	TGCAGTGCTAGACGGGACAGAAACAATGAGCAGTTCTTC	CSARRDRNNEQFF
TRBV29-1	few	TRBJ1-6	NA	TGCAGCGTTGGCGACCCTCCAACTTCACCCCTCCACTTT	CSVGDPPTSPLHF
TRBV20-1	many	TRBJ2-3	TRBD1	TGCAGTGCTATGCCGGGACAGGCCACAGATACGCAGTATTTT	CSAMPGQATDTQYF
TRBV4-3	NA	TRBJ2-3	TRBD1	TGCGCCAGCAGCCATTTGACAGGGCCCCGCACAGATACGCAGTATTTT	CASSHLTGPRTDTQYF
TRBV4-3	NA	TRBJ2-2	NA	TGCGCCAGCAGCCAAGATGGTGTCAACAGGGAGCTGTTTTTT	CASSQDGVNRELFF
TRBV20-1	few	TRBJ2-7	NA	TGCAGTGCGATAGGGCGCACCTACGAGCAGTACTTC	CSAIGRTYEQYF
TRBV29-1	NA	TRBJ2-7	NA	TGCAGCGTGGGTGGGTTTAACTCCTACGAGCAGTACTTC	CSVGGFNSYEQYF
TRBV5-1	NA	TRBJ2-3	NA	TGCGCCAGCAGCTTGCGGTCCGAGGGAGATACGCAGTATTTT	CASSLRSEGDTQYF
TRBV7-9	medium-sized	TRBJ2-2	NA	TGTGCCAGCAGCTTAAACCCGAACACCGGGGAGCTGTTTTTT	CASSLNPNTGELFF
TRBV7-2	many	TRBJ2-1	NA	TGTGCCAGCAGCTTAATGTATGAGCAGTTCTTC	CASSLMYEQFF
TRBV27	few	TRBJ2-7	NA	TGTGCCAGCAGTTTATCGGCTAGCGAGAGCTCCTACGAGCAGTACTTC	CASSLSASESSYEQYF
TRBV28	few	TRBJ2-7	NA	TGTGCCAGCAGTTACCTCACCTCTGGGGTATACGAGCAGTACTTC	CASSYLTSGVYEQYF
TRBV5-1	NA	TRBJ2-2	NA	TGCGCCAGCAGTGCTGGGTTTACCCAAGCGAACACCGGGGAGCTGTTTTTT	CASSAGFTQANTGELFF